Below, 2 T cell receptor beta chains from the same sample are listed, as sequenced in a study of CD8 T cells in ankylosing spondylitis (dated by TCRdb to the late 2010s). The library was generated by 5' RACE. The run used an Illumina HiSeq 2500. The public sequencing data were trimmed at Q25 with fastp and processed into clonotypes with MiXCR by TCRdb, which kept only in-frame beta chains. Every CDR3 protein is listed once, alongside the most common genes and DNA of its rows. For this sample there are a few hundred thousand distinct CDR3 sequences; approximately 22% appear just once. The top ten clones comprise about 12% of the sample. The specimen sequenced was blood, either unsorted or a sorted T cell fraction (not recorded which). The receptors derive from a male donor with ankylosing spondylitis or in good health (not recorded which).

CDR3: CASSSSPSYNEQFF. CDR3 bases: TGTGCCAGCAGTTCTAGCCCGTCATACAATGAGCAGTTCTTC. This chain uses TRBV12-3 or TRBV12-4 with TRBJ2-1, with D perhaps TRBD2 (5 bases). CDR3 size: 14 residues. Deletions cut 4 bases from V and 4 bases from J, with 11 bases between.

In its sample, this clonotype was seen many times. The chain joins TRBV11-2 to TRBJ2-1; 10 bases are shared with TRBD2. V lost 1 base, J lost 6 bases, and 3 bases stayed unmatched. This CDR3 contains 15 residues. From germline, CDR1 is SGHAT and CDR2 FQNNGV. The CDR3 reads CASSLGTSGLNEQFF. CDR3 DNA sequence: TGTGCCAGCAGCTTAGGGACTAGCGGCCTCAATGAGCAGTTCTTC.